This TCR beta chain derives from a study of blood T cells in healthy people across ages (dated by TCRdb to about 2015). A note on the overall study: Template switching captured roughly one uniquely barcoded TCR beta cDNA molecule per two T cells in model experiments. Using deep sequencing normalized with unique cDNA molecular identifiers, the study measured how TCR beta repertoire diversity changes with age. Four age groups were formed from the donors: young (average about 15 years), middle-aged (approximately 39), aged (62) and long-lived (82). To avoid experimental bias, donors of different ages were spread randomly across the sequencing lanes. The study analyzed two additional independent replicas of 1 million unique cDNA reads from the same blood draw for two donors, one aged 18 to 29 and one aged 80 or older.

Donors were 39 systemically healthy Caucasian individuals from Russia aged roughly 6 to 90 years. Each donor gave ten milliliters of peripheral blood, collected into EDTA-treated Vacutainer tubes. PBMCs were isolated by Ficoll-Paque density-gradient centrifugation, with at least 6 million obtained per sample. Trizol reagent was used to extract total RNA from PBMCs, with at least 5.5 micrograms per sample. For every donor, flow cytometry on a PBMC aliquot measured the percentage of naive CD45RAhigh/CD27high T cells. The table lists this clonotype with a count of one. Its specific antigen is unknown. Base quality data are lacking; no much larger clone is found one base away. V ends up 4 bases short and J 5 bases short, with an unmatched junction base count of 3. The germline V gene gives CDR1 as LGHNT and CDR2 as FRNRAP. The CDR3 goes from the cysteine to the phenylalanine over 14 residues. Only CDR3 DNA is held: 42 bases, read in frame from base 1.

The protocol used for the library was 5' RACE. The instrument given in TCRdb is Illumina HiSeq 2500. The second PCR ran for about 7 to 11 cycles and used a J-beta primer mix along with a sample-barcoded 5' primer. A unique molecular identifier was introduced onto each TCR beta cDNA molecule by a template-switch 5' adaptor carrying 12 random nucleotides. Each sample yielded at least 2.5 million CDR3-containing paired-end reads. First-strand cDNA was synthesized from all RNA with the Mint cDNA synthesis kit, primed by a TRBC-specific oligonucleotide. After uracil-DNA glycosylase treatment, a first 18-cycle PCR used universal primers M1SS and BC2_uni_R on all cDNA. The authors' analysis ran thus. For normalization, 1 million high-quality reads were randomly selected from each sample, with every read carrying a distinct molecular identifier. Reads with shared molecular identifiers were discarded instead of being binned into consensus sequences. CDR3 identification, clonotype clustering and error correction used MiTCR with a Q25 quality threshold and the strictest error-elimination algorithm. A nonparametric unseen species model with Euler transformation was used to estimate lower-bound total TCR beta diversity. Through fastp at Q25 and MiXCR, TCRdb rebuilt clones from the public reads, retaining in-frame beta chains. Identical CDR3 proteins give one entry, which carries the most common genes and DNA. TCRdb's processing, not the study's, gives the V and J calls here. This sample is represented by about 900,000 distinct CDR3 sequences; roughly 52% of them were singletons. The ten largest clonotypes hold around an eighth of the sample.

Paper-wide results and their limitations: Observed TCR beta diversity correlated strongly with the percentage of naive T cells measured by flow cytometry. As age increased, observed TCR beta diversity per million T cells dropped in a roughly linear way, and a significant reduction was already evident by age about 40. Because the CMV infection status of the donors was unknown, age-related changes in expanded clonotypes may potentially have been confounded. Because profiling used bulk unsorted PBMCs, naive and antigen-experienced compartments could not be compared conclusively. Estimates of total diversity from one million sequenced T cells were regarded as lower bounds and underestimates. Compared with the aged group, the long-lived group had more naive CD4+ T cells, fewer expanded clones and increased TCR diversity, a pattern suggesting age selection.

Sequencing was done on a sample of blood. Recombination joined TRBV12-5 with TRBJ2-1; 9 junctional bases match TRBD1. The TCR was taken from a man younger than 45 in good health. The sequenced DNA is TGTGCTAGTGGTTCGGACAGGGGTAACAATGAGCAGTTCTTC. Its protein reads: CASGSDRGNNEQFF.